The 7 T cell receptor beta chains listed next were all sequenced from one sample in a study of blood T cell repertoires in COVID-19. Some clones are missing from TCRdb's copy, which holds only in-frame ones; the method was immunoSEQ multiplex PCR. The sample holds 280,000 or so clones; approximately 90% are singletons and the top ten take over 6%. The sequencing sample was made of peripheral blood. Receptors originate from a woman in her 30s who had recovered from COVID-19.

The chain joins TRBV19 to TRBJ2-3; D remains unclear. This CDR3 contains 14 residues. Trimming removed 6 bases at V and 2 bases at J, with 12 bases between. Germline assignment: CDR1 LNHDA and CDR2 SQIVND (reference sequence). The CDR3 nucleotides read TGTGCCAGTAGCTTCAACCCAGTCACAGATACGCAGTATTTT. As protein: CASSFNPVTDTQYF.

V and J are TRBV12-3 or TRBV12-4 and TRBJ2-2, with D maybe TRBD1 (5 bases). The V gene lost 6 bases and the J gene lost 6 bases, with 8 bases spanning the gap. The CDR3 runs 12 residues. CDR3 loop: CASSLTAGELFF. The CDR3 DNA reads as TGTGCCAGCAGCCTGACAGCCGGGGAGCTGTTTTTT.

This chain connects TRBV9 to TRBJ2-3, with a tentative D call TRBD2 (7 bases). CDR1 SGDLS and CDR2 YYNGEE come from the germline V gene. The CDR3 totals 14 residues. V was clipped by 2 bases and J by 5 bases, with 12 bases between them. In DNA, the CDR3 is TGTGCCAGCAGCGTGCGGGGGCCGGGAGATACGCAGTATTTT. Its protein is CASSVRGPGDTQYF.

CDR3 residues: CASSLALDRGNSPLHF. In DNA form, the CDR3 reads TGCGCCAGCAGCTTGGCCCTCGACAGGGGAAATTCACCCCTCCACTTT. This chain connects TRBV5-1 to TRBJ1-6; TRBD1 aligns across 8 bases. The CDR3 consists of 16 residues. After removal of 0 bases from V and 7 bases from J, the junction contained 6 bases not matched to a gene. Germline V lookup: CDR1 SGHRS, CDR2 YFSETQ.

This clone was observed a handful of times. CDR3: CASSPDRSTNEKLFF. In nucleotides, the CDR3 is TGTGCCAGCAGCCCGGACAGGTCAACTAATGAAAAACTGTTTTTT. This chain uses TRBV5-4 with TRBJ1-4, with 7 bases that match TRBD1. CDR1 is SGHNT and CDR2 is YYREEE in the germline V gene (reference sequence). This CDR3 has 15 amino acids. Germline trimming cut 4 bases from V and 0 bases from J; bases unmatched to any gene: 3.

The rearrangement links TRBV7-9 to TRBJ1-3; 12 positions match TRBD1. The V segment lost 3 bases and the J segment 0 bases; nucleotides outside the gene matches: 9. CDR3 length equals 19 residues. From germline, CDR1 is SEHNR and CDR2 FQNEAQ (reference sequence). The CDR3 nucleotides are TGTGCCAGCAGCTTGACTAAGGGACAGGGGGCAGGCTCTGGAAACACCATATATTTT. Protein product: CASSLTKGQGAGSGNTIYF.

The CDR3 region is CASSSGGLNTIYF. CDR3 DNA: TGTGCCAGCAGCTCGGGGGGTTTAAACACCATATATTTT. The chain uses TRBV5-4 and TRBJ1-3; tentative D call: TRBD1 (5 bases). Trimming removed 3 bases at V and 6 bases at J, with 10 bases between. Germline V lookup: CDR1 SGHNT, CDR2 YYREEE (reference sequence). CDR3 size: 13 residues.